Below, 8 T cell receptor beta chains from the same sample are listed, as sequenced in a study of OX40 agonist ivuxolimab in advanced cancers. Here immunoSEQ multiplex PCR was the method, and the copy in TCRdb shows in-frame clones only, minus some. The table lists about 83,000 clones, around 85% of them singletons. The material sequenced was CD4+ or CD8+ T cells sorted from blood, taken in a trial of the OX40 agonist ivuxolimab. The receptors originated from an adult with an advanced solid tumor such as melanoma, head and neck, liver or kidney cancer.

CDR3 nucleotide sequence: TGTGCCAGCACCCTACAGGGGGCGCGAAAAAAATTCTTC. This sequence encodes CASTLQGARKKFF. The V and J genes are TRBV6-6 and TRBJ2-1; TRBD1 matches 9 bases. CDR1 MNHNY and CDR2 SVGAGI come from the germline V gene (reference sequence). Trimming took 7 bases from V and 16 from J; bases not matched to a gene: 14. The CDR3 extends over 13 amino acids.

J is TRBJ2-1 and V is TRBV18; a weak D match, TRBD1 (6 bases). CDR3 size: 17 residues. Trimming pared 3 bases from V and 7 bases from J, leaving 22 bases between. The germline V gene has CDR1 KGHSH and CDR2 LQKENI. The CDR3 reads CASSPSPTGVIMNEQFF. CDR3 sequence (DNA): TGTGCCAGCTCACCTTCCCCGACAGGTGTTATCATGAATGAGCAGTTCTTC.

V gene TRBV18 combines with J gene TRBJ2-1; 7 nucleotides line up with TRBD2. Per germline, CDR1 KGHSH and CDR2 LQKENI. This CDR3 has 13 residues. V shed 0 bases and J 8 bases; nucleotides not matched to a gene: 1. The CDR3 here is CASSPPGGDEQFF. CDR3 nucleotide sequence: TGTGCCAGCTCACCACCGGGGGGGGATGAGCAGTTCTTC. The full variable domain, its missing parts supplied by reference TRBV18 and TRBJ2-1, is NAGVMQNPRHLVRRRGQEARLRCSPMKGHSHVYWYRQLPEEGLKFMVYLQKENIIDESGMPKERFSAEFPKEGPSILRIQQVVRGDSAAYFCASSPPGGDEQFFGPGTRLTVL.

The gene calls are TRBV30 and TRBJ2-3, with unresolved D. Germline CDR1 GTSNPN, CDR2 SVGIG (reference sequence). The length of the CDR3 is 12 residues. V was clipped by 3 bases and J by 4 bases, with 8 bases between them. CDR3: CAWSLRPDTQYF. The CDR3 DNA reads TGTGCCTGGAGCCTCAGGCCAGATACGCAGTATTTT.

V usage is TRBV7-9 and J usage is TRBJ2-5; TRBD2 is a possible D gene (6 bases). Gene TRBJ2-7 matches the end of the DNA better, so the J call may be wrong. The germline V gene encodes CDR1 SEHNR and CDR2 FQNEAQ (reference sequence). This CDR3 has 18 residues. CDR3 nucleotide sequence: TGTGCCAGCAGCGGCCTGGCCGGAAGGACTTCGGGGGCCTACGAGCAGTACTTC. Its protein product is CASSGLAGRTSGAYEQYF.

DNA for the CDR3: TGTGCCAGCAGAAACGGACAGGGTTTGTACGAGCAGTACTTC. Residues: CASRNGQGLYEQYF. The chain uses TRBV6-5 and TRBJ2-7; 8 nucleotides agree with TRBD1. There are 14 residues in the CDR3. Germline CDR1 and CDR2: MNHEY and SVGAGI. J gave up 4 bases and V 6 bases, and 8 bases lay outside the gene matches.

Turning to this clone: At the DNA level, this CDR3 is encoded by other sequences in the same sample as well. The chain employs TRBV21-1 and TRBJ2-5. TRBV21-1 is reported as a pseudogene. CDR3 length: 15 amino acids. CDR3 sequence: CASSGRTDDRETQYF. The CDR3 DNA follows: TGTGCCAGTTCGGGGCGGACGGACGACCGGGAGACCCAGTACTTC.

This chain connects TRBV6-6 to TRBJ2-2; D possibly corresponds to TRBD1 (5 bases). The ends were cut back, 5 bases at V and 1 base at J, with 8 bases in the middle. There are 14 residues in the CDR3. From germline, CDR1 is MNHNY and CDR2 SVGAGI (reference sequence). CDR3 nucleotides: TGTGCCAGCAGTCGCGGACAGAACACCGGGGAGCTGTTTTTT. Amino acid sequence: CASSRGQNTGELFF.